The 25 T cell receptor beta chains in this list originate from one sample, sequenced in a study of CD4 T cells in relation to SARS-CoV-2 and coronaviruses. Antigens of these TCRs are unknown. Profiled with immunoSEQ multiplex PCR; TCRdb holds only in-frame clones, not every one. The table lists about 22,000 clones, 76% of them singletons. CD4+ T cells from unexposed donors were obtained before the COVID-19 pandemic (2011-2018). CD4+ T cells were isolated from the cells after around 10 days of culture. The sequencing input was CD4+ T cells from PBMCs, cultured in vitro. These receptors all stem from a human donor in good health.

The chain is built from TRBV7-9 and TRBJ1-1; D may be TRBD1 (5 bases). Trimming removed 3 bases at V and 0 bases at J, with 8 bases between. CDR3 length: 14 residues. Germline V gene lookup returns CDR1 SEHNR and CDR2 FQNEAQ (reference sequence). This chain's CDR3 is CASSFAGMNTEAFF. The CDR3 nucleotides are TGTGCCAGCAGCTTCGCAGGGATGAACACTGAAGCTTTCTTT.

CDR3 sequence: CASSASFGRSAQHF. The CDR3 coding sequence is TGTGCCAGCAGTGCGTCTTTCGGGAGATCAGCCCAGCATTTT. The V gene is TRBV27, the J gene TRBJ1-5; D is ambiguous. The CDR3 is made up of 14 amino acids. The germline gives CDR1 MNHEY, CDR2 SMNVEV (reference sequence). V was shortened by 5 bases and J by 11 bases, with 19 bases between the two germline ends.

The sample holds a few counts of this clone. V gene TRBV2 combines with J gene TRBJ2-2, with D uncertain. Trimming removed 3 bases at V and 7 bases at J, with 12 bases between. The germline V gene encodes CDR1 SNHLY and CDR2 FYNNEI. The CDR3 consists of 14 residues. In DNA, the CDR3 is TGTGCCAGCAGTGACGCCGCTAGGAGCGGGGAGCTGTTTTTT. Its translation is CASSDAARSGELFF.

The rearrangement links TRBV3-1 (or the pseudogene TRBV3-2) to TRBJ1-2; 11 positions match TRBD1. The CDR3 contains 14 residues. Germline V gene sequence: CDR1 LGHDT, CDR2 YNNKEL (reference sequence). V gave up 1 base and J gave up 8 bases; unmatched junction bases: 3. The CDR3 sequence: CASSQAGQGVGYTF. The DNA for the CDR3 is TGTGCCAGCAGCCAAGCGGGACAGGGGGTCGGCTACACCTTC.

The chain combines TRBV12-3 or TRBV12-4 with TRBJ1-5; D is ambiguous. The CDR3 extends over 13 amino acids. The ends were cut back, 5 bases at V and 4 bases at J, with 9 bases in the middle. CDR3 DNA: TGTGCCAGCAGTGTGAGGGAAAATCAGCCCCAGCATTTT. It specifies CASSVRENQPQHF.

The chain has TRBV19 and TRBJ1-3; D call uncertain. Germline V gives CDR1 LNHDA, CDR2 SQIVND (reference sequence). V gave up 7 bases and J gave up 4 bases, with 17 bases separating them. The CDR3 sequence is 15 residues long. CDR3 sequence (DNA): TGTGCCAGTACCTCATCCCGCCGGGGAGGAAACACCATATATTTT. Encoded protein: CASTSSRRGGNTIYF.

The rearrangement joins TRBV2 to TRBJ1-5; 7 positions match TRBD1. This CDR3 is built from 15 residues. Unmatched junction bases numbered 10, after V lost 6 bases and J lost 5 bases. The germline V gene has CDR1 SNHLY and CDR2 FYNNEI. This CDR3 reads CASRQGVGRHQPQHF. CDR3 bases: TGTGCCAGCAGGCAGGGGGTTGGAAGGCATCAGCCCCAGCATTTT.

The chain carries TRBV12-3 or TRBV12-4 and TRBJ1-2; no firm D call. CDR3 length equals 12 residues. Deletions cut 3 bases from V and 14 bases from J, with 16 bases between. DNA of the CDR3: TGTGCCAGCAGTTTCCCTGGTCATGGCTGGACCTTC. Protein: CASSFPGHGWTF.

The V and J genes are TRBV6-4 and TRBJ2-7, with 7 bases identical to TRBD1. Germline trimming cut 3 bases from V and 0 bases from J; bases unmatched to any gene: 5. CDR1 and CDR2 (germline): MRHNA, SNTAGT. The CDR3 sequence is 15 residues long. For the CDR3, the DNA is TGTGCCAGCAGTGAGAGACAGGGACCCTCCTACGAGCAGTACTTC. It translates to CASSERQGPSYEQYF.

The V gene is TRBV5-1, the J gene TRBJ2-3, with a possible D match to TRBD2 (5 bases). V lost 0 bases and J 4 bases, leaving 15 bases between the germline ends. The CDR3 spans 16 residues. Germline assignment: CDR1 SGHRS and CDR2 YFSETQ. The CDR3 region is CASSLATSGMADTQYF. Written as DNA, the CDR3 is TGCGCCAGCAGCTTGGCCACATCGGGAATGGCAGATACGCAGTATTTT.

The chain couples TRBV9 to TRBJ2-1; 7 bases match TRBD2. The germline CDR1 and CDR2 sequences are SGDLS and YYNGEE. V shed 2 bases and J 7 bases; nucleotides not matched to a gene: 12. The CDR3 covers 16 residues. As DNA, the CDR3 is TGTGCCAGCAGCGTGGCAGGGACTACGGTACGGAATGAGCAGTTCTTC. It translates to CASSVAGTTVRNEQFF.

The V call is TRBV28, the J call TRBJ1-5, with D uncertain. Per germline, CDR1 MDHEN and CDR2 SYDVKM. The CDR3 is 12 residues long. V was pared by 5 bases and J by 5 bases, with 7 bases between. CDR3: CASSTSDQPQHF. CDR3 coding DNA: TGTGCCAGCAGTACGTCCGATCAGCCCCAGCATTTT. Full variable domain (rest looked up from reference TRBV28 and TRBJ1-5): DVKVTQSSRYLVKRTGEKVFLECVQDMDHENMFWYRQDPGLGLRLIYFSYDVKMKEKGDIPEGYSVSREKKERFSLILESASTNQTSMYLCASSTSDQPQHFGDGTRLSIL.

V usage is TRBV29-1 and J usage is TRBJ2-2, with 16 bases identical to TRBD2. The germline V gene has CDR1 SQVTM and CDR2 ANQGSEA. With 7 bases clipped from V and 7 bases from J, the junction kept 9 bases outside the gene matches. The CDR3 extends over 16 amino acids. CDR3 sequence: CSAEGLAGGPGGELFF. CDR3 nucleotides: TGCAGCGCCGAGGGACTAGCGGGAGGGCCGGGCGGGGAGCTGTTTTTT.

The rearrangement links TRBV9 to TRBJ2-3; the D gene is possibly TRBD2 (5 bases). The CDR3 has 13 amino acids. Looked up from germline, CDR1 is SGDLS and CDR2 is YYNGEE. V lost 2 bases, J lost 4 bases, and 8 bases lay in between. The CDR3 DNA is TGTGCCAGCAGCGTGACACTAGCAGATACGCAGTATTTT. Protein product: CASSVTLADTQYF.

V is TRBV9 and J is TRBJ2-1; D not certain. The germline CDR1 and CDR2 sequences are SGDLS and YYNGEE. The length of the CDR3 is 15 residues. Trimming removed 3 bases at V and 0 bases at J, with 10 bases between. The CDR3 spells CASSESFSSYNEQFF. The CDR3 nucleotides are TGTGCCAGCAGCGAGAGTTTCAGCTCCTACAATGAGCAGTTCTTC. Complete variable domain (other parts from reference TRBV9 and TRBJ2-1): DSGVTQTPKHLITATGQRVTLRCSPRSGDLSVYWYQQSLDQGLQFLIQYYNGEERAKGNILERFSAQQFPDLHSELNLSSLELGDSALYFCASSESFSSYNEQFFGPGTRLTVL.

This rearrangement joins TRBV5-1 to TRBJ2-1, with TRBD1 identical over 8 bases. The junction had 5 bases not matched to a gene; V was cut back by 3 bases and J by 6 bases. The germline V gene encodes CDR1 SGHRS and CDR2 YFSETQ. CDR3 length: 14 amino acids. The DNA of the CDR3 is TGCGCCAGCAGCTCCACAGGGGGTCGCAATGAGCAGTTCTTC. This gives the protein CASSSTGGRNEQFF.

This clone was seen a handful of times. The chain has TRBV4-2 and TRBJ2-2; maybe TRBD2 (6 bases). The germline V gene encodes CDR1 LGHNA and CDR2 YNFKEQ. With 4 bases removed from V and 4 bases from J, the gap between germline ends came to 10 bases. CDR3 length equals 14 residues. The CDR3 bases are TGTGCCAGCAGCCCTACTAGCAGCACCGGGGAGCTGTTTTTT. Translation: CASSPTSSTGELFF.

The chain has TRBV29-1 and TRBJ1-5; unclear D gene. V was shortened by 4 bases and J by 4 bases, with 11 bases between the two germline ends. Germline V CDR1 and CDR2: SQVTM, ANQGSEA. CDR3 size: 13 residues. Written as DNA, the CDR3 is TGCAGCGTTGGGGTTGGAGCGAATCAGCCCCAGCATTTT. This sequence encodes CSVGVGANQPQHF.

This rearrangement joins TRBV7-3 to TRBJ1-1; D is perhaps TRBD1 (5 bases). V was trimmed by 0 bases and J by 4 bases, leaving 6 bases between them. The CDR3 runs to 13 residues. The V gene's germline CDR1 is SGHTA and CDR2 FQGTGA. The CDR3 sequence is CASSLTGVTEAFF. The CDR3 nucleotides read TGTGCCAGCAGCTTAACGGGGGTCACTGAAGCTTTCTTT.

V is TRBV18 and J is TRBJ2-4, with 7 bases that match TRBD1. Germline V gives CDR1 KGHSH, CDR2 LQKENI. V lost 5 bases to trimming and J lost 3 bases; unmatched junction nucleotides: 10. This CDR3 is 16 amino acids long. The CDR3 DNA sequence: TGTGCCAGCTCAGTTACGGGACAGAAATACAAAAACATTCAGTACTTC. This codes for CASSVTGQKYKNIQYF.

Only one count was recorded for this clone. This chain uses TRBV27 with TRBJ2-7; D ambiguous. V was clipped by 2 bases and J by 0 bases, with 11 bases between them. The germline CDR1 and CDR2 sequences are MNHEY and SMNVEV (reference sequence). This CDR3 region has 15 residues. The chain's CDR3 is CASSLGPPVSYEQYF. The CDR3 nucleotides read TGTGCCAGCAGTTTAGGACCACCCGTCTCCTACGAGCAGTACTTC.

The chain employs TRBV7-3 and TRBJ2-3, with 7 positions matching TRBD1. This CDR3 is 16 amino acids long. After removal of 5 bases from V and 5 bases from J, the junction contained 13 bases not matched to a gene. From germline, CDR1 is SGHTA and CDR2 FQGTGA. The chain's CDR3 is CASSPQTGFGRDTQYF. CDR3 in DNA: TGTGCCAGCAGCCCTCAGACAGGGTTCGGTAGAGATACGCAGTATTTT.

CDR3 in DNA: TGTGCCAGCAGTGCAGACAGCTACGAGCAGTACTTC. This sequence encodes CASSADSYEQYF. The chain has TRBV2 and TRBJ2-7; the D gene is possibly TRBD1 (5 bases). CDR1 is SNHLY and CDR2 is FYNNEI in the germline V gene. The V end was cut by 4 bases, the J end by 3 bases, with 7 bases between. This CDR3 spans 12 amino acids.

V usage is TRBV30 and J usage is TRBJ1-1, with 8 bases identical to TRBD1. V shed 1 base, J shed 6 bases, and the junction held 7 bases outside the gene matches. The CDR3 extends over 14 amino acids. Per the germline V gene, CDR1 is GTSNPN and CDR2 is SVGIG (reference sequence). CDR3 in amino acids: CAWSASDRDAEAFF. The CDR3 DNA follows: TGTGCCTGGAGTGCCTCGGACAGGGACGCTGAAGCTTTCTTT.

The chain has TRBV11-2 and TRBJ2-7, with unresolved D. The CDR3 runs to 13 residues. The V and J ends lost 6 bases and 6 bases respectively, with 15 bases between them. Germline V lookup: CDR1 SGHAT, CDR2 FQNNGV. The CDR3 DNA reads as TGTGCCAGCAGTTCCCAAAGAAACGTCGAGCAGTACTTC. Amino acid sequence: CASSSQRNVEQYF.